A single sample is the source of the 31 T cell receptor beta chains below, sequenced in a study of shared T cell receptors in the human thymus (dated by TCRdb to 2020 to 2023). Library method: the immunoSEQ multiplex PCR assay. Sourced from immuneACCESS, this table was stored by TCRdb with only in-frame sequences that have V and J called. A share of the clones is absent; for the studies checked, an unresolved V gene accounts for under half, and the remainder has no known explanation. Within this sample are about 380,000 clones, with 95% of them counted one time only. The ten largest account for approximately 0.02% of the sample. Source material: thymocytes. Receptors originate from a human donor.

The CDR3 loop reads CASSVSGLIPYEQYF. DNA for the CDR3: TGTGCCAGCAGCGTATCGGGACTTATCCCCTACGAGCAGTACTTC. The gene calls are TRBV11-3 and TRBJ2-7; D possibly corresponds to TRBD2 (6 bases). V was trimmed by 5 bases and J by 2 bases, leaving 16 bases between them. Germline CDR1 SGHNT, CDR2 YENEEA. The CDR3 loop spans 15 amino acids. Full variable domain (remainder filled in from reference TRBV11-3 and TRBJ2-7): EAGVVQSPRYKIIEKKQPVAFWCNPISGHNTLYWYLQNLGQGPELLIRYENEEAVDDSQLPKDRFSAERLKGVDSTLKIQPAELGDSAVYLCASSVSGLIPYEQYFGPGTRLTVT.

The CDR3 loop reads CASSKGTDQPQHF. The CDR3, as DNA: TGTGCCAGCAGTAAAGGGACGGATCAGCCCCAGCATTTT. This sequence joins TRBV27 and TRBJ1-5; the D gene is possibly TRBD1 (5 bases). The CDR3 runs 13 residues. Germline loops: CDR1 MNHEY, CDR2 SMNVEV (reference sequence). Between the trimmed V and J ends, which lost 5 bases and 5 bases, there was a span of 10 bases.

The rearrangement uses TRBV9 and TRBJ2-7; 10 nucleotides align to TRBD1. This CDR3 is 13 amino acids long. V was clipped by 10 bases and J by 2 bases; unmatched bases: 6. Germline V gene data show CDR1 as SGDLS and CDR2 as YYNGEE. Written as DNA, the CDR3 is TGTGCCCAAGAGGACAGGGGGACCTACGAGCAGTACTTC. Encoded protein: CAQEDRGTYEQYF.

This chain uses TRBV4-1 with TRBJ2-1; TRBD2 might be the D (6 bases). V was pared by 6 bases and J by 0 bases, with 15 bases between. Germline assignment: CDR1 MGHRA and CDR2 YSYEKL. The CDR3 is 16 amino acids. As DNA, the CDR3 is TGCGCCAGCAGTCGTTCGGAGGGCCGCTCCTACAATGAGCAGTTCTTC. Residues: CASSRSEGRSYNEQFF.

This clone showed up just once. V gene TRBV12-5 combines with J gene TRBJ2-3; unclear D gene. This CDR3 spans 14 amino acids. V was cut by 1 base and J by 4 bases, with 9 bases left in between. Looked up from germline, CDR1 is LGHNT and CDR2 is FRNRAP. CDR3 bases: TGTGCTAGTGGTTTGGACATTTGGGCAGATACGCAGTATTTT. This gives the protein CASGLDIWADTQYF.

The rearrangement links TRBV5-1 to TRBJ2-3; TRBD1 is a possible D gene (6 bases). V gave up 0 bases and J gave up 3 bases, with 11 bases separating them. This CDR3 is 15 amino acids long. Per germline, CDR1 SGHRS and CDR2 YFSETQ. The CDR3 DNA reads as TGCGCCAGCAGCTTGGCCGGCACAGGGACAGATACGCAGTATTTT. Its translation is CASSLAGTGTDTQYF.

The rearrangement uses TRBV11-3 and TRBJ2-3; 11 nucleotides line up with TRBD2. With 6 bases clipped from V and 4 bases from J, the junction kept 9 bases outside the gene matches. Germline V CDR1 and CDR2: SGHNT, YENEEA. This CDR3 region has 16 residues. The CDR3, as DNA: TGTGCCAGCAGGCACCCACTAGCGGGAGTGCCAGATACGCAGTATTTT. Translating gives CASRHPLAGVPDTQYF.

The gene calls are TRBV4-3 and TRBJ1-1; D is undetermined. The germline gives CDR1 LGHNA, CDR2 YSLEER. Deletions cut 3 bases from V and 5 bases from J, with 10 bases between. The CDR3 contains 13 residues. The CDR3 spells CASSHERETEAFF. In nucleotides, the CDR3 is TGCGCCAGCAGCCATGAAAGGGAGACTGAAGCTTTCTTT.

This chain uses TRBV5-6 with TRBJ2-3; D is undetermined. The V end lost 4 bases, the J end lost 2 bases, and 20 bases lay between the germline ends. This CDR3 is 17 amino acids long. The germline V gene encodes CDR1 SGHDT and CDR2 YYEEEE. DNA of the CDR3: TGTGCCAGCAGCAGCCCACGGGTCCCTAAGTCCACAGATACGCAGTATTTT. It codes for CASSSPRVPKSTDTQYF. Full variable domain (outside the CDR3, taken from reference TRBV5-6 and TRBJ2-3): DAGVTQSPTHLIKTRGQQVTLRCSPKSGHDTVSWYQQALGQGPQFIFQYYEEEERQRGNFPDRFSGHQFPNYSSELNVNALLLGDSALYLCASSSPRVPKSTDTQYFGPGTRLTVL.

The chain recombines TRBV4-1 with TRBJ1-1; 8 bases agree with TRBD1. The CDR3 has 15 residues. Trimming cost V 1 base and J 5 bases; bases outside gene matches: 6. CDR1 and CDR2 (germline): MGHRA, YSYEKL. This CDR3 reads CASSQGWQGATEAFF. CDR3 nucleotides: TGCGCCAGCAGCCAAGGGTGGCAGGGGGCAACTGAAGCTTTCTTT.

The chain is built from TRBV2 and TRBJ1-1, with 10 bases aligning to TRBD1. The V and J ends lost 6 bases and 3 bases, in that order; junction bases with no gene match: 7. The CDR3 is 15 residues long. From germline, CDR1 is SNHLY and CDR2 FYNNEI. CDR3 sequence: CASRTRQGADTEAFF. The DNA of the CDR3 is TGTGCCAGCAGAACCCGACAGGGGGCGGACACTGAAGCTTTCTTT.

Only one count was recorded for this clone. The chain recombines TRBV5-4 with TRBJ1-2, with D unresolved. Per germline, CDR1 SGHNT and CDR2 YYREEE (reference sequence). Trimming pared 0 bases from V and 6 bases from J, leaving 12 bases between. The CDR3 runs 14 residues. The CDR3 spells CASSLARFLDGYTF. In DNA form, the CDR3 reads TGTGCCAGCAGCTTGGCAAGGTTCTTGGATGGCTACACCTTC. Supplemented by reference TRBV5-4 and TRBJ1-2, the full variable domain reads ETGVTQSPTHLIKTRGQQVTLRCSSQSGHNTVSWYQQALGQGPQFIFQYYREEENGRGNFPPRFSGLQFPNYSSELNVNALELDDSALYLCASSLARFLDGYTFGSGTRLTVV.

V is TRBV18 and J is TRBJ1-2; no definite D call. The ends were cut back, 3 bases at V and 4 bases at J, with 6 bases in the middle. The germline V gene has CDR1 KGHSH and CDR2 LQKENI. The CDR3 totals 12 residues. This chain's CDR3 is CASSPKSYGYTF. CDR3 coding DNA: TGTGCCAGCTCACCCAAGAGCTATGGCTACACCTTC. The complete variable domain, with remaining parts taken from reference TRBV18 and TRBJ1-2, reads NAGVMQNPRHLVRRRGQEARLRCSPMKGHSHVYWYRQLPEEGLKFMVYLQKENIIDESGMPKERFSAEFPKEGPSILRIQQVVRGDSAAYFCASSPKSYGYTFGSGTRLTVV.

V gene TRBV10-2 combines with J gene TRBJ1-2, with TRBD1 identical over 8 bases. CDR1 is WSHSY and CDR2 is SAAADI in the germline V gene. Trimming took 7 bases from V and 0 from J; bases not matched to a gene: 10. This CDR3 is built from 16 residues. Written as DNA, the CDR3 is TGCGCCAGCACCGGACAGGGTATGAAAACTAACTATGGCTACACCTTC. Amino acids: CASTGQGMKTNYGYTF.

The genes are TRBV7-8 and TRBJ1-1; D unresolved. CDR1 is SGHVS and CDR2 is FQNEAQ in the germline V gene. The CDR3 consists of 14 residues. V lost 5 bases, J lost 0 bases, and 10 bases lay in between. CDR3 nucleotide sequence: TGTGCCAGCAGCCACCCTGCCATGAACACTGAAGCTTTCTTT. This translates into CASSHPAMNTEAFF.

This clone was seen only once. CDR3 in DNA: TGTGCCAGCAGCTCGGGACTAGCGGCTACAGATACGCAGTATTTT. Translation gives CASSSGLAATDTQYF. This chain uses TRBV5-6 with TRBJ2-3; 11 nucleotides align to TRBD2. V dropped 3 bases and J dropped 3; count of bases not matched to a gene: 3. The CDR3 consists of 15 residues. Germline loops: CDR1 SGHDT, CDR2 YYEEEE.

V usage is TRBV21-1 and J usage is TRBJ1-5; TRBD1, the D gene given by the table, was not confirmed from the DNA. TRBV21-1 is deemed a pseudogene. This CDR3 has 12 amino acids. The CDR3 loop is CASSNRDQPQHF. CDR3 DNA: TGTGCCAGCAGCAACAGGGATCAGCCCCAGCATTTT.

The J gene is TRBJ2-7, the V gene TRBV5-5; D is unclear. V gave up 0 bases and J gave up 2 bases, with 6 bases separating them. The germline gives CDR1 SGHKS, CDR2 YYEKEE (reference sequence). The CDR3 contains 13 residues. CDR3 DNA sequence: TGTGCCAGCAGCTTGGGAAGCCCCTACGAGCAGTACTTC. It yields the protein CASSLGSPYEQYF.

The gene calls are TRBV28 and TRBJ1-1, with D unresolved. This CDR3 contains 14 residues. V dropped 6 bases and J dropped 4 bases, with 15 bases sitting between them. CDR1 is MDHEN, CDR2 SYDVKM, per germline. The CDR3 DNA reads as TGTGCCAGCAGCACTGACCCGCCGGGCACTGAAGCTTTCTTT. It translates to CASSTDPPGTEAFF. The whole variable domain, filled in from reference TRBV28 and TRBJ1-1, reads DVKVTQSSRYLVKRTGEKVFLECVQDMDHENMFWYRQDPGLGLRLIYFSYDVKMKEKGDIPEGYSVSREKKERFSLILESASTNQTSMYLCASSTDPPGTEAFFGQGTRLTVV.

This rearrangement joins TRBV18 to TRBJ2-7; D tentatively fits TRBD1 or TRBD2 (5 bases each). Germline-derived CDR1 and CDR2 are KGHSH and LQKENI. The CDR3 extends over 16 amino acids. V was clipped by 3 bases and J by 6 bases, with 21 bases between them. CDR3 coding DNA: TGTGCCAGCTCACCTCGTGGCGGACTGGGGCAAAGCGAGCAGTACTTC. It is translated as CASSPRGGLGQSEQYF.

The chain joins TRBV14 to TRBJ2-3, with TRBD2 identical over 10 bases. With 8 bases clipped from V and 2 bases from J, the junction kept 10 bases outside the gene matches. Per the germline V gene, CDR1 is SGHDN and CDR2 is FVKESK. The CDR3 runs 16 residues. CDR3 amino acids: CASGQTSGKNTDTQYF. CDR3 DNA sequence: TGTGCCAGCGGACAAACTAGCGGGAAGAACACAGATACGCAGTATTTT. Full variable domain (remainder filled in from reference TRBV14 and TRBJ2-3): EAGVTQFPSHSVIEKGQTVTLRCDPISGHDNLYWYRRVMGKEIKFLLHFVKESKQDESGMPNNRFLAERTGGTYSTLKVQPAELEDSGVYFCASGQTSGKNTDTQYFGPGTRLTVL.

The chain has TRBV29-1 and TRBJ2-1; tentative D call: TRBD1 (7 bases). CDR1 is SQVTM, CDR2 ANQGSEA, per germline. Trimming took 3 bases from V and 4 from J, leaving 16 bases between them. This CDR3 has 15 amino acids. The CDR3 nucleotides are TGCAGCGTTGAGATAAGGGCAGGGGGGTACAATGAGCAGTTCTTC. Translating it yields CSVEIRAGGYNEQFF.

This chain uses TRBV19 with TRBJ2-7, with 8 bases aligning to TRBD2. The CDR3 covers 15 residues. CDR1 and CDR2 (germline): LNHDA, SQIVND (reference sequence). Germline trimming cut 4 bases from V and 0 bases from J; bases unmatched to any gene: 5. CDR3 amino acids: CASSSERETSYEQYF. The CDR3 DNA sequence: TGTGCCAGTAGTAGTGAGCGGGAGACCTCCTACGAGCAGTACTTC.

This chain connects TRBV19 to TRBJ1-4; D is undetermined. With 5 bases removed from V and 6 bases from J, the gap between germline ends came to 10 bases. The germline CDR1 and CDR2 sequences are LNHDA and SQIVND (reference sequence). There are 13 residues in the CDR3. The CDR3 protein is CASSPVIYEKLFF. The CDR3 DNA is TGTGCCAGTAGTCCGGTGATATATGAAAAACTGTTTTTT.

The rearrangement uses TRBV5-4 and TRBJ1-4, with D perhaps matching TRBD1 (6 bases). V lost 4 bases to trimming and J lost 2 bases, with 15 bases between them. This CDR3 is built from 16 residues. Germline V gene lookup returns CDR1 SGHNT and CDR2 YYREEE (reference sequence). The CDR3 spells CASSRGGVGTNEKLFF. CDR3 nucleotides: TGTGCCAGCAGCCGAGGGGGGGTAGGCACTAATGAAAAACTGTTTTTT.

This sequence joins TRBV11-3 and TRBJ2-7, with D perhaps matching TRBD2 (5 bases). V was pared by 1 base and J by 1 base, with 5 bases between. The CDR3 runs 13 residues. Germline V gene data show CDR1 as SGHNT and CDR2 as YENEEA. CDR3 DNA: TGTGCCAGCAGCTTAGGCGGGTCCTACGAGCAGTACTTC. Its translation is CASSLGGSYEQYF.

The CDR3 sequence is CASSLASHRPYGYTF. CDR3 sequence (DNA): TGTGCCAGCAGCTTAGCCTCCCACAGGCCCTATGGCTACACCTTC. The rearrangement joins TRBV7-9 to TRBJ1-2, with a weak D call TRBD1 (5 bases). The germline CDR1 and CDR2 sequences are SEHNR and FQNEAQ (reference sequence). With 0 bases removed from V and 4 bases from J, the gap between germline ends came to 12 bases. There are 15 residues in the CDR3.

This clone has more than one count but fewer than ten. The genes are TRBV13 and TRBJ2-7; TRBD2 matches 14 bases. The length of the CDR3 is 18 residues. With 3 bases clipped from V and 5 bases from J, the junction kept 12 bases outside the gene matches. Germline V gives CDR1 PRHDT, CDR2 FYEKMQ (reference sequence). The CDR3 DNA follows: TGTGCCAGCAGCTTTGAGGGGACTAGCGGGAGTTGTTTCCACGAGCAGTACTTC. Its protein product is CASSFEGTSGSCFHEQYF. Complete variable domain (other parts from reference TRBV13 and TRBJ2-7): AAGVIQSPRHLIKEKRETATLKCYPIPRHDTVYWYQQGPGQDPQFLISFYEKMQSDKGSIPDRFSAQQFSDYHSELNMSSLELGDSALYFCASSFEGTSGSCFHEQYFGPGTRLTVT.

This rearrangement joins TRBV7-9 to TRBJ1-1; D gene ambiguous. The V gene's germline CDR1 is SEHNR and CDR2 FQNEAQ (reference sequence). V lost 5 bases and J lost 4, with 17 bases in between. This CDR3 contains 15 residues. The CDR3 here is CASSPEKSSITEAFF. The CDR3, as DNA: TGTGCCAGCAGCCCCGAAAAGTCCTCGATCACTGAAGCTTTCTTT.

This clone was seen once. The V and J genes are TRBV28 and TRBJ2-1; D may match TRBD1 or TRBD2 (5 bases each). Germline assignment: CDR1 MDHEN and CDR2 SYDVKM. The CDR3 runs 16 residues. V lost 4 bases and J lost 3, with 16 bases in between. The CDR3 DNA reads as TGTGCCAGCAGTTCCCCCGGGACCGAAGGCTACAATGAGCAGTTCTTC. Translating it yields CASSSPGTEGYNEQFF.

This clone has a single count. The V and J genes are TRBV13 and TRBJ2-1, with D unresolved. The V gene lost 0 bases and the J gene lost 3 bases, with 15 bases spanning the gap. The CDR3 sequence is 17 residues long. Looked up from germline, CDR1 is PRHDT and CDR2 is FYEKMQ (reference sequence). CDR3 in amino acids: CASSLGWGKDYYNEQFF. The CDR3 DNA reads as TGTGCCAGCAGCTTAGGATGGGGAAAGGATTACTACAATGAGCAGTTCTTC.